A few counts support the clone carrying this TCR beta chain. Its antigen remains unidentified. Healthy controls were blood donor buffy coats. This record belongs to a study of STAT5B mutations in CD4+ large granular lymphocyte leukemia. Study details: Among healthy donors, a particular HLA allele went with more CDR3 'QG' motifs. Study observations and caveats: No patients shared main leukemic clonotypes, though around 24% appeared at low frequency elsewhere.

V gave up 4 bases and J gave up 2 bases, with 15 bases separating them. The germline V gene has CDR1 SGHRS and CDR2 YFSETQ. The CDR3 runs to 15 residues. Method: immunoSEQ multiplex PCR; TCRdb's copy keeps in-frame clones and lacks some. The table lists roughly 34,000 clones, approximately 80% of them singletons. This TCR was sampled from a human donor in good health. The material sequenced was CD4+ T cells from blood buffy coats. The rearrangement uses TRBV5-1 and TRBJ1-2; D is uncertain. The CDR3 loop is CASSPREGPNYGYTF. The CDR3 DNA reads TGCGCCAGCAGCCCTCGGGAAGGGCCCAACTATGGCTACACCTTC.